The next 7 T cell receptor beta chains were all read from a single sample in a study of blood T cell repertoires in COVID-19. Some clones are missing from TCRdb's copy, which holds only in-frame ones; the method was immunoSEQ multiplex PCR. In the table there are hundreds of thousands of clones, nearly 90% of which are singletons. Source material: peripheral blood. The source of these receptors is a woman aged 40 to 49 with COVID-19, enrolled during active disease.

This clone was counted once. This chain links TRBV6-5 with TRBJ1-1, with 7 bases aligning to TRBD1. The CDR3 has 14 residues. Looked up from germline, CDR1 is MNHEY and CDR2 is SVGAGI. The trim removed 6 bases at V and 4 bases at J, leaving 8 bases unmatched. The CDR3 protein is CASSRTGGSTEAFF. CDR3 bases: TGTGCCAGCAGCCGGACAGGTGGGAGCACTGAAGCTTTCTTT.

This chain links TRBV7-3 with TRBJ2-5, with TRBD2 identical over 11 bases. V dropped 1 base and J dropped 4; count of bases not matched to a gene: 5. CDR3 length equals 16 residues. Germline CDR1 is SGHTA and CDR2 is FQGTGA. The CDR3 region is CASSLNSGRGGETQYF. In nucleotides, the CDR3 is TGTGCCAGCAGCTTAAATAGCGGGAGGGGCGGAGAGACCCAGTACTTC. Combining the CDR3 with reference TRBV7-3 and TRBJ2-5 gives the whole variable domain GAGVSQTPSNKVTEKGKYVELRCDPISGHTALYWYRQSLGQGPEFLIYFQGTGAADDSGLPNDRFFAVRPEGSVSTLKIQRTERGDSAVYLCASSLNSGRGGETQYFGPGTRLLVL.

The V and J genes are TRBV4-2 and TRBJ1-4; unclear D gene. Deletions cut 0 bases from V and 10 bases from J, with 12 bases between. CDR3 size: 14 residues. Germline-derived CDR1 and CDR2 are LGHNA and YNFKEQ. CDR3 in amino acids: CASSQEGSLGKLFF. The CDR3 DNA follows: TGTGCCAGCAGCCAAGAGGGCAGTTTGGGAAAACTGTTTTTT.

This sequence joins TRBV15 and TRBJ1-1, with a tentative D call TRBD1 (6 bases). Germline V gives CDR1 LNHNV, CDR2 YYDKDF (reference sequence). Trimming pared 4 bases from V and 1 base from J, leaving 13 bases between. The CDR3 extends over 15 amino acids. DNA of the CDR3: TGTGCCACCAGCATCATAAACAGGGCGAACACTGAAGCTTTCTTT. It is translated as CATSIINRANTEAFF.

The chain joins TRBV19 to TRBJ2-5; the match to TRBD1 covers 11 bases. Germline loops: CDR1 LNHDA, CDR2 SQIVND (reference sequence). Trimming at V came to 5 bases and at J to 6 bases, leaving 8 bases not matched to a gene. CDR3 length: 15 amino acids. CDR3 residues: CASSDTGTGGQTQYF. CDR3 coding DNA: TGTGCCAGTAGTGACACCGGGACAGGGGGGCAGACCCAGTACTTC.

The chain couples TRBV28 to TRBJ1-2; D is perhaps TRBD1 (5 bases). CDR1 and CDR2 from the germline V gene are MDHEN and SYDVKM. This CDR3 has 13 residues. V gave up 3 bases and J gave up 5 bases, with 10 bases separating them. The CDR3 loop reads CASSFGGSYGYTF. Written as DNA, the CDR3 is TGTGCCAGCAGTTTTGGGGGGAGTTATGGCTACACCTTC.

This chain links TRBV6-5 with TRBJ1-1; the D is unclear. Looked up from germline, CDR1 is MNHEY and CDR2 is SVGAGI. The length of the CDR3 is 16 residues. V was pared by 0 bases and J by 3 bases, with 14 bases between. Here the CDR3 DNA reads TGTGCCAGCAGTTACTCGTTTCATCCCGGGGACACTGAAGCTTTCTTT. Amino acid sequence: CASSYSFHPGDTEAFF.